Presented here are 12 T cell receptor beta chains from one specimen sequenced in a study of early T cells in non-severe SARS-CoV-2 infection. TCRdb reprocessed the 5' RACE reads via MiXCR and lists one record per CDR3 protein. The data contain tens of thousands of distinct CDR3 sequences, about 12% of them singletons. The sample taken for sequencing was whole blood. These receptor sequences come from an adult who was a healthcare worker with PCR-confirmed SARS-CoV-2 infection or an uninfected control (not recorded which).

The CDR3 loop reads CSARAEIGQGMNTEAFF. CDR3 bases: TGCAGTGCTAGAGCAGAGATAGGACAGGGAATGAACACTGAAGCTTTCTTT. The chain carries TRBV20-1 and TRBJ1-1; 8 nucleotides agree with TRBD1. Germline V CDR1 and CDR2: DFQATT, SNEGSKA (reference sequence). This CDR3 has 17 amino acids. V shed 1 base, J shed 0 bases, and the junction held 10 bases outside the gene matches.

Ten or more counts support this clonotype. V gene TRBV12-3 or TRBV12-4 combines with J gene TRBJ2-7, with D maybe TRBD1 (5 bases). V lost 4 bases, J lost 3 bases, and 7 bases lay in between. This CDR3 has 12 amino acids. CDR3 sequence (DNA): TGTGCCAGCAGTTCTCAGGGCTACGAGCAGTACTTC. It codes for CASSSQGYEQYF.

This clonotype was seen at least ten times. The J gene is TRBJ2-7, the V gene TRBV5-6, with 12 bases aligning to TRBD1. Germline V gives CDR1 SGHDT, CDR2 YYEEEE. The ends lost 3 bases at V and 5 bases at J; junction bases unmatched: 15. The CDR3 runs 18 residues. CDR3 sequence: CASSWGPGTGGTSDEQYF. The CDR3 DNA is TGTGCCAGCAGCTGGGGTCCCGGGACAGGGGGCACCAGTGACGAGCAGTACTTC.

In its sample, this clonotype was seen once. This chain uses TRBV20-1 with TRBJ2-7; possibly TRBD1 for D (5 bases). The germline V and J ends were trimmed by 6 bases and 2 bases, with 17 bases remaining between them. The CDR3 extends over 14 amino acids. Germline CDR1 is DFQATT and CDR2 is SNEGSKA (reference sequence). CDR3 in amino acids: CSALSTGRAYEQYF. The CDR3 region has the DNA TGCAGTGCCCTCAGCACGGGCAGGGCCTACGAGCAGTACTTC.

This sequence joins TRBV20-1 and TRBJ2-7; 11 bases fit TRBD2. V shed 6 bases, J shed 3 bases, and the junction held 7 bases outside the gene matches. Germline-derived CDR1 and CDR2 are DFQATT and SNEGSKA (reference sequence). The CDR3 consists of 14 residues. Here the CDR3 DNA reads TGCAGTGCCCAGACTAGCGGGACTTTCTACGAGCAGTACTTC. This codes for CSAQTSGTFYEQYF.

This clonotype was seen at least ten times. The genes are TRBV14 and TRBJ2-5; no reliable D call. This CDR3 contains 12 residues. Germline CDR1 SGHDN, CDR2 FVKESK. Trimming removed 1 base at V and 5 bases at J, with 5 bases between. CDR3 sequence (DNA): TGTGCCAGCAGCCAAGCGTATGAGACCCAGTACTTC. It specifies CASSQAYETQYF.

This clonotype was found a few times. The gene calls are TRBV4-1 and TRBJ2-2, with D perhaps TRBD2 (6 bases). The CDR3 spans 16 residues. V lost 1 base to trimming and J lost 6 bases, with 15 bases between them. Germline V gene data show CDR1 as MGHRA and CDR2 as YSYEKL. The chain's CDR3 is CASSQVAEVPAGELFF. The CDR3 DNA sequence: TGCGCCAGCAGCCAAGTAGCGGAAGTCCCCGCCGGGGAGCTGTTTTTT.

In this sample, this clonotype turned up many times. The chain uses TRBV3-1 and TRBJ2-1; 10 nucleotides match TRBD2. V shed 2 bases and J 7 bases; nucleotides not matched to a gene: 8. Germline V gives CDR1 LGHDT, CDR2 YNNKEL (reference sequence). The CDR3 is 16 amino acids. The CDR3 sequence is CASSQLAGGIGNEQFF. The CDR3 DNA is TGTGCCAGCAGCCAATTAGCGGGGGGCATTGGAAATGAGCAGTTCTTC.

In its sample, this clonotype was seen a few times. The V call is TRBV2, the J call TRBJ1-5; D remains unclear. Trimming left V 7 bases short and J 9 bases short, with 16 bases between. There are 13 residues in the CDR3. Germline V lookup: CDR1 SNHLY, CDR2 FYNNEI. CDR3 residues: CASTPSVDRPQHF. The DNA for the CDR3 is TGTGCCAGCACTCCCTCAGTTGATAGGCCCCAGCATTTT.

V gene TRBV28 combines with J gene TRBJ2-5; TRBD1 agrees at 8 bases. V dropped 4 bases and J dropped 5; count of bases not matched to a gene: 9. This CDR3 has 15 amino acids. CDR1 is MDHEN, CDR2 SYDVKM, per germline. CDR3 sequence: CASSSPGTGGETQYF. CDR3 sequence (DNA): TGTGCCAGCAGTTCGCCGGGGACAGGAGGGGAGACCCAGTACTTC.

The chain combines TRBV7-9 with TRBJ1-6, with 7 bases identical to TRBD1. CDR3 length: 15 residues. After removal of 5 bases from V and 11 bases from J, the junction contained 12 bases not matched to a gene. From germline, CDR1 is SEHNR and CDR2 FQNEAQ (reference sequence). CDR3 residues: CASSAHDRENAPLHF. CDR3 bases: TGTGCCAGCAGCGCACACGACAGGGAGAATGCACCCCTCCACTTT.

This sequence joins TRBV20-1 and TRBJ1-5; 8 nucleotides line up with TRBD1. This CDR3 is built from 15 residues. V was pared by 5 bases and J by 2 bases, with 8 bases of the junction left unmatched. Germline CDR1 reads DFQATT; CDR2 reads SNEGSKA (reference sequence). CDR3 amino acids: CSAPTGGAGNQPQHF. The CDR3 coding sequence is TGCAGTGCTCCTACAGGGGGGGCCGGCAATCAGCCCCAGCATTTT.